This TCR beta chain was obtained from a study of beta chain features in type 1 diabetes. Findings and limits, study-wide: Individuals with type 1 diabetes displayed fewer insertions and more deletions at VDJ junctions.

Based on CD45RO/CCR7/CD25/CD127/CD95/CD27, CD4+ regulatory, stem cell-like memory, naive and central memory cells were sorted. The sequenced template was cDNA made from the entire isolated RNA. The method was immunoSEQ multiplex PCR; TCRdb's version includes in-frame clones alone and lacks a portion of them. The sample contains approximately 160,000 clones, less than 9.5% of which appear only once. Points on this clone: Its matching antigen is unknown.

V lost 2 bases, J lost 6 bases, and 6 bases stayed unmatched. Germline CDR1 and CDR2: SGHAT and FQNNGV. This CDR3 has 15 amino acids. The chain joins TRBV11-2 to TRBJ1-2, with 10 bases that match TRBD1. Sample: central memory CD4+ T cells from blood. The receptor was isolated from a woman aged 18-30 years in good health. CDR3: CASSLNTGTGDGYTF. The CDR3 DNA sequence: TGTGCCAGCAGCTTAAATACCGGGACAGGGGATGGCTACACCTTC.